Following are 30 T cell receptor beta chains from one sample sequenced in a study of cytomegalovirus exposure and HLA in healthy donors. Amplification used 60 Vbeta primers and 13 Jbeta primers. Assay used: immunoSEQ multiplex PCR; TCRdb lists only in-frame clones, some missing. The sample holds 85,000 to 130,000 clones, around 9.1% seen once. The sample consisted of PBMCs. The receptors come from a man aged 35 to 55 in good health and CMV-seropositive.

This clone was recorded a few times. V and J are TRBV7-9 and TRBJ2-1; 7 bases fit TRBD2. The germline CDR1 and CDR2 sequences are SEHNR and FQNEAQ (reference sequence). V shed 0 bases and J 9 bases; nucleotides not matched to a gene: 11. This CDR3 comprises 16 residues. CDR3 coding DNA: TGTGCCAGCAGCTTAGCCTATATCGGGGCGGGAGCTGAGCAGTTCTTC. Translating gives CASSLAYIGAGAEQFF.

This clone was seen more than once but under ten times. The V gene is TRBV19, the J gene TRBJ2-7, with 9 positions matching TRBD1. V gave up 5 bases and J gave up 2 bases; unmatched junction bases: 7. Germline CDR1 is LNHDA and CDR2 is SQIVND (reference sequence). This CDR3 is built from 15 residues. The CDR3 DNA is TGTGCCAGTAGTTACGGGACAGGGCCAACCTACGAGCAGTACTTC. Encoded protein: CASSYGTGPTYEQYF. The whole variable domain, filled in from reference TRBV19 and TRBJ2-7, reads DGGITQSPKYLFRKEGQNVTLSCEQNLNHDAMYWYRQDPGQGLRLIYYSQIVNDFQKGDIAEGYSVSREKKESFPLTVTSAQKNPTAFYLCASSYGTGPTYEQYFGPGTRLTVT.

Worth noting for this clone: This specimen includes other DNA sequences encoding the same CDR3. This chain joins TRBV28 and TRBJ1-2; D ambiguous. In germline, CDR1 is MDHEN, CDR2 SYDVKM. V lost 7 bases and J lost 7, with 13 bases in between. CDR3 length: 12 residues. The CDR3 region has the DNA TGTGCCAGCACCCAAGGAGGGTCTGGCTACACCTTC. It specifies CASTQGGSGYTF.

The J gene is TRBJ2-4, the V gene TRBV28, with TRBD1 matching over 11 bases. The CDR3 consists of 13 residues. V dropped 6 bases and J dropped 9; count of bases not matched to a gene: 4. Per germline, CDR1 MDHEN and CDR2 SYDVKM. The CDR3 nucleotides read TGTGCCAGCAGGGGACAGGGGGGCGGCATTCAGTACTTC. This translates into CASRGQGGGIQYF.

This sequence joins TRBV4-3 and TRBJ1-1; the D gene is possibly TRBD1 (5 bases). V was shortened by 0 bases and J by 4 bases, with 9 bases between the two germline ends. The germline V gene has CDR1 LGHNA and CDR2 YSLEER. CDR3 size: 14 residues. The CDR3 sequence is CASSQDGGGTEAFF. The CDR3 DNA follows: TGCGCCAGCAGCCAAGATGGGGGGGGCACTGAAGCTTTCTTT.

This clone came up a few times. The chain links TRBV7-3 to TRBJ2-1, with D perhaps TRBD1 (6 bases). V was clipped by 1 base and J by 6 bases, with 13 bases between them. CDR3 length: 15 amino acids. Germline loops: CDR1 SGHTA, CDR2 FQGTGA. The CDR3 spells CASSLMVGRGNEQFF. CDR3 coding DNA: TGTGCCAGCAGCTTAATGGTAGGCAGGGGCAATGAGCAGTTCTTC.

The V call is TRBV6-6, the J call TRBJ2-3; no clear D. Germline V gives CDR1 MNHNY, CDR2 SVGAGI (reference sequence). This CDR3 region has 13 residues. V shed 3 bases and J shed 3 bases, with 7 bases lying between them. The CDR3 nucleotides read TGTGCCAGCAGTTATGCGCAAACAGATACGCAGTATTTT. As protein: CASSYAQTDTQYF.

The rearrangement links TRBV30 to TRBJ2-2; D is undetermined. The CDR3 consists of 12 residues. Deletions cut 2 bases from V and 4 bases from J, with 5 bases between. Looked up from germline, CDR1 is GTSNPN and CDR2 is SVGIG (reference sequence). The CDR3 nucleotides are TGTGCCTGGAGTCACAGCACCGGGGAGCTGTTTTTT. Protein: CAWSHSTGELFF. Filled out from reference TRBV30 and TRBJ2-2, the complete variable domain reads SQTIHQWPATLVQPVGSPLSLECTVEGTSNPNLYWYRQAAGRGLQLLFYSVGIGQISSEVPQNLSASRPQDRQFILSSKKLLLSDSGFYLCAWSHSTGELFFGEGSRLTVL.

V usage is TRBV7-8 and J usage is TRBJ2-1, with no clear D. V lost 5 bases and J 9 bases, leaving 11 bases between the germline ends. The CDR3 is made up of 12 amino acids. The germline gives CDR1 SGHVS, CDR2 FQNEAQ. The CDR3 DNA reads TGTGCCAGCAGCGGGCAGGCAGTTGAGCAGTTCTTC. Translating it yields CASSGQAVEQFF.

This clone showed up just a few times. The rearrangement links TRBV9 to TRBJ1-1; 7 bases are shared with TRBD1. J gave up 4 bases and V 4 bases, and 7 bases lay outside the gene matches. The CDR3 has 14 amino acids. Germline assignment: CDR1 SGDLS and CDR2 YYNGEE. For the CDR3, the DNA is TGTGCCAGCAGCCCAAACAGGGGTGCCACTGAAGCTTTCTTT. This translates into CASSPNRGATEAFF.

V and J are TRBV7-9 and TRBJ1-1; D call uncertain. Between the trimmed V and J ends, which lost 10 bases and 4 bases, there was a span of 10 bases. The germline gives CDR1 SEHNR, CDR2 FQNEAQ (reference sequence). The CDR3 runs 11 residues. As DNA, the CDR3 is TGTGCCACCCTCGGTGGCACTGAAGCTTTCTTT. Protein: CATLGGTEAFF.

This clone was found a few times. The chain joins TRBV13 to TRBJ2-3, with 9 bases identical to TRBD2. J was trimmed by 4 bases and V by 0 bases; bases with no gene match: 8. There are 17 residues in the CDR3. Germline assignment: CDR1 PRHDT and CDR2 FYEKMQ (reference sequence). CDR3 nucleotide sequence: TGTGCCAGCAGCTTAGGCGGGGCGGGAGGGCCGGCAGATACGCAGTATTTT. Translation: CASSLGGAGGPADTQYF.

In nucleotides, the CDR3 is TGTGCCAGCAGCGGACGTAGGCAGGGGGAATACTCTGGAAACACCATATATTTT. Translated, it gives CASSGRRQGEYSGNTIYF. The chain employs TRBV9 and TRBJ1-3, with 7 bases identical to TRBD1. The CDR3 runs to 18 residues. The ends lost 3 bases at V and 0 bases at J; junction bases unmatched: 12. Germline assignment: CDR1 SGDLS and CDR2 YYNGEE.

The CDR3 region is CASSSRLAEDMNEQFF. The CDR3 bases are TGTGCCAGCAGCTCCCGACTAGCGGAAGACATGAATGAGCAGTTCTTC. This chain connects TRBV5-4 to TRBJ2-1; TRBD2 aligns across 9 bases. The germline gives CDR1 SGHNT, CDR2 YYREEE (reference sequence). This CDR3 is built from 16 residues. The trim removed 3 bases at V and 7 bases at J, leaving 11 bases unmatched.

This clone occurred a few times. J is TRBJ2-1 and V is TRBV7-9; maybe TRBD2 (6 bases). CDR3 size: 16 residues. With 5 bases removed from V and 2 bases from J, the gap between germline ends came to 16 bases. Germline V gives CDR1 SEHNR, CDR2 FQNEAQ (reference sequence). The CDR3 here is CASSPEGRWTYNEQFF. The CDR3 DNA sequence: TGTGCCAGCAGCCCTGAAGGGAGGTGGACCTACAATGAGCAGTTCTTC.

The genes are TRBV27 and TRBJ1-4, with 7 bases that match TRBD1. Germline-derived CDR1 and CDR2 are MNHEY and SMNVEV (reference sequence). The CDR3 is 14 residues long. V was pared by 5 bases and J by 8 bases, with 8 bases of the junction left unmatched. In DNA form, the CDR3 reads TGTGCCAGCAGTACCGTGAGGGGGCCCGAAAAACTGTTTTTT. Translating it yields CASSTVRGPEKLFF. Together with reference TRBV27 and TRBJ1-4, the CDR3 gives the full variable domain: EAQVTQNPRYLITVTGKKLTVTCSQNMNHEYMSWYRQDPGLGLRQIYYSMNVEVTDKGDVPEGYKVSRKEKRNFPLILESPSPNQTSLYFCASSTVRGPEKLFFGSGTQLSVL.

There are a few counts of this clone. The V and J genes are TRBV7-2 and TRBJ2-2; 8 bases align to TRBD2. The germline V gene has CDR1 SGHTA and CDR2 FQGNSA. V was clipped by 5 bases and J by 4 bases; unmatched bases: 6. The CDR3 loop spans 15 amino acids. The CDR3: CASSTARGGTGELFF. CDR3 sequence (DNA): TGTGCCAGCAGCACCGCCCGGGGGGGCACCGGGGAGCTGTTTTTT. Filled out from reference TRBV7-2 and TRBJ2-2, the complete variable domain reads GAGVSQSPSNKVTEKGKDVELRCDPISGHTALYWYRQSLGQGLEFLIYFQGNSAPDKSGLPSDRFSAERTGGSVSTLTIQRTQQEDSAVYLCASSTARGGTGELFFGEGSRLTVL.

This chain uses TRBV29-1 with TRBJ2-2; TRBD1 matches at 10 bases. The germline V gene encodes CDR1 SQVTM and CDR2 ANQGSEA. The CDR3 has 13 residues. The V gene end was trimmed by 7 bases and the J gene end by 9 bases; junction bases not matched to a gene: 8. CDR3 coding DNA: TGCAGCGCTATAAGACAGGGGGCTAGGGAGCTGTTTTTT. Translating it yields CSAIRQGARELFF.

This clone was observed a handful of times. The chain combines TRBV19 with TRBJ1-5; D remains ambiguous. The ends were cut back, 6 bases at V and 11 bases at J, with 14 bases in the middle. The CDR3 runs to 12 residues. Germline CDR1 LNHDA, CDR2 SQIVND (reference sequence). The CDR3 region is CASRKETGTQHF. As DNA, the CDR3 is TGTGCCAGTAGAAAAGAGACGGGTACCCAGCATTTT.

This clone was observed a few times. CDR3 in amino acids: CAWSIPPRSDEQFF. The CDR3 region has the DNA TGTGCCTGGAGTATCCCGCCTAGAAGCGATGAGCAGTTCTTC. The rearrangement links TRBV30 to TRBJ2-1; D is ambiguous. Between the trimmed V and J ends, which lost 2 bases and 8 bases, there was a span of 16 bases. CDR1 GTSNPN and CDR2 SVGIG come from the germline V gene (reference sequence). The CDR3 runs to 14 residues.

The chain employs TRBV9 and TRBJ1-3, with a weak D call TRBD1 (5 bases). The CDR3 covers 13 residues. Deletions cut 3 bases from V and 8 bases from J, with 12 bases between. Per germline, CDR1 SGDLS and CDR2 YYNGEE. The CDR3 bases are TGTGCCAGCAGCGGCAGGGATTTAGACACCATATATTTT. Translated: CASSGRDLDTIYF.

This rearrangement joins TRBV27 to TRBJ2-3, with 9 bases lining up with TRBD2. This CDR3 contains 17 residues. Germline assignment: CDR1 MNHEY and CDR2 SMNVEV (reference sequence). The V gene end was trimmed by 2 bases and the J gene end by 2 bases; junction bases not matched to a gene: 8. CDR3 bases: TGTGCCAGCAGTTTAAGCGGGGGGAGGTCAATCACAGATACGCAGTATTTT. This translates into CASSLSGGRSITDTQYF.

This clone was found a few times. The CDR3 DNA sequence: TGTGCCAGCAGCCGGGTCGGGGGGGATCGGTACGAGCAGTACTTC. Translating it yields CASSRVGGDRYEQYF. The chain combines TRBV7-2 with TRBJ2-7; 8 bases map to TRBD2. The V and J ends lost 5 bases and 4 bases, in that order; junction bases with no gene match: 10. Germline CDR1 SGHTA, CDR2 FQGNSA. CDR3 size: 15 residues.

This clone occurred a few times. V and J are TRBV9 and TRBJ1-1; tentative D call: TRBD1 (6 bases). This CDR3 has 13 amino acids. V was shortened by 0 bases and J by 6 bases, with 9 bases between the two germline ends. Germline CDR1 and CDR2: SGDLS and YYNGEE. Here the CDR3 reads CASSVGTVSEAFF. The CDR3 DNA is TGTGCCAGCAGCGTAGGGACAGTTTCTGAAGCTTTCTTT.

This clone showed up just a few times. The J gene is TRBJ1-3, the V gene TRBV27, with TRBD1 matching over 9 bases. Germline loops: CDR1 MNHEY, CDR2 SMNVEV (reference sequence). The CDR3 contains 15 residues. V lost 6 bases and J lost 4; bases outside the gene matches: 7. CDR3 sequence: CASRRGQGYGNTIYF. The CDR3 nucleotides are TGTGCCAGCAGACGAGGACAGGGGTACGGAAACACCATATATTTT.

This rearrangement joins TRBV19 to TRBJ1-2; 8 nucleotides agree with TRBD1. The CDR3 has 14 residues. Trimming cost V 3 bases and J 8 bases; bases outside gene matches: 8. Germline CDR1 is LNHDA and CDR2 is SQIVND (reference sequence). For the CDR3, the DNA is TGTGCCAGTAGTATTCCAGGGGGCGCCTTAGGCTACACCTTC. The encoded protein is CASSIPGGALGYTF. The full variable domain, its missing parts supplied by reference TRBV19 and TRBJ1-2, is DGGITQSPKYLFRKEGQNVTLSCEQNLNHDAMYWYRQDPGQGLRLIYYSQIVNDFQKGDIAEGYSVSREKKESFPLTVTSAQKNPTAFYLCASSIPGGALGYTFGSGTRLTVV.

This clone appeared a few times. The DNA of the CDR3 is TGTGCCAGCAGACCCCAGACAGGGAACACTGAAGCTTTCTTT. Translation: CASRPQTGNTEAFF. This chain uses TRBV6-5 with TRBJ1-1; weak D call: TRBD1 (6 bases). The germline CDR1 and CDR2 sequences are MNHEY and SVGAGI. This CDR3 region has 14 residues. The V end was cut by 6 bases, the J end by 1 base, with 12 bases between.

V usage is TRBV18 and J usage is TRBJ2-5; D gene ambiguous. The CDR3 sequence is 14 residues long. With 0 bases removed from V and 5 bases from J, the gap between germline ends came to 10 bases. Germline V gene lookup returns CDR1 KGHSH and CDR2 LQKENI. CDR3 bases: TGTGCCAGCTCACCACCGAGGCCGCTGGAGACCCAGTACTTC. Encoded protein: CASSPPRPLETQYF.

This clone has more than one count but fewer than ten. The chain links TRBV13 to TRBJ2-1; 8 bases agree with TRBD2. Per germline, CDR1 PRHDT and CDR2 FYEKMQ (reference sequence). The CDR3 loop spans 15 amino acids. V gave up 6 bases and J gave up 0 bases; unmatched junction bases: 4. CDR3 sequence reads: CASRLSGSSYNEQFF. CDR3 bases: TGTGCCAGCAGATTGAGCGGGAGCTCCTACAATGAGCAGTTCTTC.

The chain joins TRBV4-1 to TRBJ1-1; D is undetermined. The CDR3 is made up of 14 amino acids. Trimming took 3 bases from V and 1 from J, leaving 9 bases between them. Germline V gene lookup returns CDR1 MGHRA and CDR2 YSYEKL. DNA for the CDR3: TGCGCCAGCAGCCATCCTAGTGGGAACACTGAAGCTTTCTTT. Encoded protein: CASSHPSGNTEAFF.